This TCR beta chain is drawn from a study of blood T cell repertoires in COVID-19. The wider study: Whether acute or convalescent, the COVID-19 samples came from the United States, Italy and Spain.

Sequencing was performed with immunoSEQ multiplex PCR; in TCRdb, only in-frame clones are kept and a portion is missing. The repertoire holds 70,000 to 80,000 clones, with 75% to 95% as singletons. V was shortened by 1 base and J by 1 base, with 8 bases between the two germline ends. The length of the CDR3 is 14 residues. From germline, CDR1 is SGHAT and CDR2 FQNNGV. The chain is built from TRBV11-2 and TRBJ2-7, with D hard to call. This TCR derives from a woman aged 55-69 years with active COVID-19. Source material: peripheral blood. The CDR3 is CASSLVRSSYEQYF. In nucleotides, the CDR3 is TGTGCCAGCAGCTTAGTCAGATCATCCTACGAGCAGTACTTC.